Shown below are 13 T cell receptor beta chains from a single sample sequenced in a study of identical twins. MiXCR was run by TCRdb on the 5' RACE reads, yielding one entry per CDR3 protein. The table records 1.5 million to 2 million distinct CDR3 sequences, around 29% of them present only once. The sample was cord blood. These receptors were obtained from a newborn girl in good health.

This clonotype has a single count. V gene TRBV5-8 combines with J gene TRBJ1-5; TRBD1 might be the D (6 bases). This CDR3 contains 16 residues. Looked up from germline, CDR1 is SGHTS and CDR2 is YDEGEE. Deletions cut 0 bases from V and 7 bases from J, with 17 bases between. CDR3 loop: CASSLDLGGARQPQHF. CDR3 coding DNA: TGTGCCAGCAGCTTGGATCTGGGGGGGGCGAGGCAGCCCCAGCATTTT.

The chain is built from TRBV5-5 and TRBJ1-1, with TRBD1 matching 9 bases. There are 15 residues in the CDR3. After removal of 3 bases from V and 7 bases from J, the junction contained 10 bases not matched to a gene. From germline, CDR1 is SGHKS and CDR2 YYEKEE (reference sequence). Here the CDR3 DNA reads TGTGCCAGCAGCTGGATCGGGACAGGGTTGGGTGAAGCTTTCTTT. It codes for CASSWIGTGLGEAFF.

The chain is built from TRBV6-1 and TRBJ2-7; TRBD2 aligns across 9 bases. The CDR3 runs 14 residues. Losses at the gene ends were 7 bases for V and 7 bases for J; bases not matched to a gene: 11. In germline, CDR1 is MNHNS, CDR2 SASEGT. CDR3 sequence reads: CASTAGGSRNEQYF. Written as DNA, the CDR3 is TGTGCCAGCACTGCGGGAGGGAGCCGCAATGAGCAGTACTTC.

This clonotype was counted between two and nine times. The V gene is TRBV20-1, the J gene TRBJ2-7, with D hard to call. The CDR3 runs 15 residues. Germline CDR1 DFQATT, CDR2 SNEGSKA (reference sequence). Trimming left V 0 bases short and J 0 bases short, with 12 bases between. The CDR3, as DNA: TGCAGTGCTAGAGAAACGTACTCCAGCTCCTACGAGCAGTACTTC. Translation: CSARETYSSSYEQYF.

The chain links TRBV12-3 or TRBV12-4 to TRBJ2-5; 9 bases map to TRBD2. There are 16 residues in the CDR3. V shed 3 bases and J 9 bases; nucleotides not matched to a gene: 14. DNA of the CDR3: TGTGCCAGCAGTTTTAGCGGGAGCGGTTACCGTGAGCCCCAGTACTTC. Residues: CASSFSGSGYREPQYF.

V and J are TRBV7-2 and TRBJ2-7; TRBD2 matches 7 bases. Germline values: CDR1 SGHTA, CDR2 FQGNSA. The CDR3 runs 15 residues. The J segment lost 5 bases and the V segment lost 2 bases, leaving 9 bases of the junction unmatched. The CDR3: CASSLKTGRLNEQYF. Written as DNA, the CDR3 is TGTGCCAGCAGCTTAAAGACCGGGAGGCTCAACGAGCAGTACTTC.

With respect to this clonotype: This sequence may be a read error, since a much larger clone differs from it by one base. The chain is built from TRBV12-3 or TRBV12-4 and TRBJ2-1, with D perhaps TRBD1 (6 bases). The CDR3 loop spans 14 amino acids. The chain's CDR3 is CASSWGLALNGQFF. The CDR3 DNA follows: TGTGCCAGCAGTTGGGGGCTAGCCTTGAATGGGCAGTTCTTC.

The V gene is TRBV20-1, the J gene TRBJ2-3; 7 nucleotides agree with TRBD2. Unmatched junction bases numbered 5, after V lost 5 bases and J lost 0 bases. Germline V lookup: CDR1 DFQATT, CDR2 SNEGSKA (reference sequence). The CDR3 is 14 residues long. CDR3 nucleotide sequence: TGCAGTGCTCAGCGTAGCGGGAGCACAGATACGCAGTATTTT. Encoded protein: CSAQRSGSTDTQYF.

This clonotype was found a few times. The CDR3 nucleotides are TGTGCCAGCAGTTACCTGCGGGGGCGGGGCAATGAGCAGTTCTTC. Protein product: CASSYLRGRGNEQFF. The rearrangement uses TRBV6-2 or TRBV6-3 and TRBJ2-1; D perhaps matches TRBD2 (7 bases). Trimming cost V 2 bases and J 6 bases, with 14 bases left between them. The CDR3 loop spans 15 amino acids. Germline values: CDR1 MNHEY, CDR2 SVGEGT.

V and J are TRBV7-2 and TRBJ2-4; D is uncertain. Gene TRBJ2-5 matches the end of the DNA better, so the J call may be wrong. The CDR3 runs to 13 residues. Germline values: CDR1 SGHTA, CDR2 FQGNSA. CDR3 nucleotides: TGTGCCAGCAGCTCTCGTCATTCGGAGACCCAGTACTTC. Translated, it gives CASSSRHSETQYF.

This clonotype was detected a few times. The V call is TRBV5-1, the J call TRBJ1-4, with D unclear. The CDR3 contains 13 residues. Trimming removed 5 bases at V and 6 bases at J, with 11 bases between. The germline CDR1 and CDR2 sequences are SGHRS and YFSETQ. The CDR3 loop reads CASRENEDEKLFF. CDR3 DNA: TGCGCCAGCAGGGAAAACGAGGATGAAAAACTGTTTTTT.

The CDR3 bases are TGTGCCAGCAGTCACCCAGGACAGGGGAGACACGAGCAGTACTTC. It specifies CASSHPGQGRHEQYF. The chain recombines TRBV25-1 with TRBJ2-5, with 9 nucleotides matching TRBD1. The J call could be wrong; TRBJ2-7 is a better fit for the DNA end. The CDR3 is 15 amino acids. CDR1 is MGHDK and CDR2 is SYGVNS in the germline V gene.

Only a few counts were recorded for this clonotype. The gene calls are TRBV3-1 and TRBJ2-1; D gene uncertain. The J call may be faulty, since TRBJ2-7 better matches the DNA end. CDR1 LGHDT and CDR2 YNNKEL come from the germline V gene (reference sequence). This CDR3 spans 15 amino acids. In DNA, the CDR3 is TGTGCCAGCAGCCATAGCCCCAGCTCCTACAATGAGCAGTACTTC. This encodes CASSHSPSSYNEQYF.